This TCR beta chain emerged from a study of cytomegalovirus exposure and HLA in healthy donors. Both 60 Vbeta primers and 13 Jbeta primers went into the PCR. Per the original data handling: Later, an analysis found about 77 million unique TCR beta chains, and around 10 million of these were shared. Some clones are missing from TCRdb's copy, which holds only in-frame ones; the method was immunoSEQ multiplex PCR. Clone size and V and J calls were adopted from that table, with D and trimming inferred from the DNA. The sample consists of 95,000 to 150,000 clones, less than 80% of them appearing once. Trimming removed 4 bases from V and 0 bases from J, with 11 bases in between. The CDR3 is made up of 16 amino acids. Per the germline V gene, CDR1 is SGHRS and CDR2 is YFSETQ.

The sample was PBMCs. The chain joins TRBV5-1 to TRBJ2-6; perhaps TRBD2 as D (6 bases). The clonotype originates from a man younger than 45 in good health and CMV-seronegative. The CDR3 region has the DNA TGCGCCAGCAGCCCAGTGGGGGGCTCTGGGGCCAACGTCCTGACTTTC. Protein: CASSPVGGSGANVLTF.